What follows are 30 T cell receptor beta chains derived from one specimen sequenced in a study of T cells after yellow fever vaccination. TCRdb passed the 5' RACE reads through MiXCR, listing each CDR3 protein once. The sample contains about 300,000 distinct CDR3 sequences, 6.8% of which appear only once. This specimen consisted of PBMCs, obtained about 49 days after the first yellow fever vaccination. All receptors derive from a man younger than 30 who received the YFV17D yellow fever vaccine.

The chain uses TRBV7-2 and TRBJ2-5; D is undetermined. Germline V gene sequence: CDR1 SGHTA, CDR2 FQGNSA. With 5 bases removed from V and 2 bases from J, the gap between germline ends came to 9 bases. The CDR3 extends over 13 amino acids. The CDR3 sequence: CASSREKQETQYF. The CDR3 bases are TGTGCCAGCAGCCGAGAGAAACAAGAGACCCAGTACTTC.

The rearrangement joins TRBV10-3 to TRBJ1-1; TRBD1 might be the D (6 bases). This CDR3 spans 12 amino acids. CDR1 and CDR2 (germline): ENHRY, SYGVKD. V was cut by 4 bases and J by 5 bases, with 8 bases left in between. The DNA of the CDR3 is TGTGCCATCAGTGCAGGGGTGACTGAAGCTTTCTTT. Protein: CAISAGVTEAFF.

The V gene is TRBV29-1, the J gene TRBJ1-4; D is possibly TRBD1 (5 bases). V lost 4 bases and J lost 3, with 12 bases in between. Germline CDR1 reads SQVTM; CDR2 reads ANQGSEA. This CDR3 comprises 14 residues. The CDR3 here is CSVGRVGANEKLFF. The CDR3 DNA sequence: TGCAGCGTTGGAAGGGTGGGGGCTAATGAAAAACTGTTTTTT.

This clonotype was seen only a few times. The CDR3 DNA is TGTGCCAGCAGTGAGAACAGAAATGGAAACACCATATATTTT. This codes for CASSENRNGNTIYF. The chain links TRBV2 to TRBJ1-3; D is unclear. The germline V gene encodes CDR1 SNHLY and CDR2 FYNNEI. The CDR3 consists of 14 residues. Trimming removed 3 bases at V and 3 bases at J, with 9 bases between.

This clonotype was seen many times. The chain links TRBV7-2 to TRBJ2-5; the match to TRBD1 covers 9 bases. The CDR3 covers 14 residues. With 5 bases clipped from V and 4 bases from J, the junction kept 5 bases outside the gene matches. CDR1 is SGHTA, CDR2 FQGNSA, per germline. DNA for the CDR3: TGTGCCAGCAGCCCGACAGGGGGAGGAGAGACCCAGTACTTC. As protein: CASSPTGGGETQYF.

The J gene is TRBJ1-1, the V gene TRBV7-2; no reliable D call. The germline CDR1 and CDR2 sequences are SGHTA and FQGNSA. Trimming took off 3 bases at V and 5 bases at J, with 10 bases between the two ends. This CDR3 comprises 13 residues. This CDR3 reads CASSFVRRTEAFF. The CDR3 DNA follows: TGTGCCAGCAGCTTTGTGAGGAGAACTGAAGCTTTCTTT.

This clonotype was recorded a few times. This rearrangement joins TRBV9 to TRBJ2-2, with 10 bases matching TRBD1. Germline trimming cut 2 bases from V and 4 bases from J; bases unmatched to any gene: 8. Germline assignment: CDR1 SGDLS and CDR2 YYNGEE. This CDR3 spans 17 amino acids. In DNA, the CDR3 is TGTGCCAGCAGCGTCCAGAGGACAGGGGGAGTCACCGGGGAGCTGTTTTTT. Its protein product is CASSVQRTGGVTGELFF.

The table lists this clonotype with a few counts. This chain connects TRBV7-9 to TRBJ2-1; D gene unclear. Germline V gene sequence: CDR1 SEHNR, CDR2 FQNEAQ (reference sequence). V dropped 1 base and J dropped 10 bases, with 8 bases sitting between them. The CDR3 is 12 residues long. The CDR3 DNA sequence: TGTGCCAGCAGCTTAGAAGGCACGGAGCAGTTCTTC. Translating gives CASSLEGTEQFF.

This clonotype was picked up many times. The chain recombines TRBV4-1 with TRBJ2-2; D is perhaps TRBD2 (6 bases). The V gene lost 1 base and the J gene lost 0 bases, with 12 bases spanning the gap. This CDR3 spans 17 amino acids. Germline V gives CDR1 MGHRA, CDR2 YSYEKL. The CDR3 DNA reads as TGCGCCAGCAGCCAAGCGGTTCCTAGCGCGAACACCGGGGAGCTGTTTTTT. The encoded protein is CASSQAVPSANTGELFF.

This clonotype was seen more than once but under ten times. The chain recombines TRBV7-7 with TRBJ2-5; D may be TRBD1 (5 bases). V was pared by 5 bases and J by 5 bases, with 21 bases between. The germline V gene encodes CDR1 SSHAT and CDR2 FNYEAQ (reference sequence). This CDR3 spans 16 amino acids. The CDR3 DNA follows: TGTGCCAGCAGCCTGGGTGACTCGCTTTCAGGGGAGACCCAGTACTTC. Translation: CASSLGDSLSGETQYF.

V gene TRBV11-2 combines with J gene TRBJ2-1, with 7 bases fitting TRBD2. This CDR3 region has 16 residues. J was trimmed by 8 bases and V by 1 base; bases with no gene match: 11. Per the germline V gene, CDR1 is SGHAT and CDR2 is FQNNGV. The CDR3 nucleotides read TGTGCCAGCAGCTTAGTTCGGGGAGGGGAGGTTTATGAGCAGTTCTTC. Translated: CASSLVRGGEVYEQFF.

This clonotype was found many times. This CDR3 is CSARDRQGAYEQYF. Written as DNA, the CDR3 is TGCAGTGCTAGAGATCGTCAGGGGGCGTACGAGCAGTACTTC. The genes are TRBV20-1 and TRBJ2-7; TRBD1 matches 8 bases. The V segment lost 0 bases and the J segment 4 bases; nucleotides outside the gene matches: 5. The CDR3 sequence is 14 residues long. In germline, CDR1 is DFQATT, CDR2 SNEGSKA (reference sequence).

The rearrangement links TRBV5-1 to TRBJ2-5; the match to TRBD1 covers 7 bases. The CDR3 sequence is 15 residues long. V lost 3 bases and J lost 7; bases outside the gene matches: 12. Germline lookup yields CDR1 SGHRS and CDR2 YFSETQ. CDR3 in DNA: TGCGCCAGCAGCTCCGAGACAGGGACCCTAGGGACCCAGTACTTC. This encodes CASSSETGTLGTQYF.

This clonotype was observed a handful of times. This rearrangement joins TRBV3-1 to TRBJ1-6; no definite D call. The V gene lost 2 bases and the J gene lost 7 bases, with 12 bases spanning the gap. The CDR3 sequence is 15 residues long. The germline V gene encodes CDR1 LGHDT and CDR2 YNNKEL (reference sequence). The CDR3 loop reads CASSQMKGPNSPLHF. Written as DNA, the CDR3 is TGTGCCAGCAGCCAAATGAAGGGTCCCAATTCACCCCTCCACTTT.

The sample holds a few counts of this clonotype. J is TRBJ1-5 and V is TRBV6-2 or TRBV6-3; 9 bases line up with TRBD1. The V gene end was trimmed by 2 bases and the J gene end by 1 base; junction bases not matched to a gene: 6. This CDR3 contains 17 residues. Per germline, CDR1 MNHEY and CDR2 SVGEGT. Here the CDR3 reads CASSYRDRALSNQPQHF. CDR3 nucleotides: TGTGCCAGCAGTTACCGGGACAGGGCTTTGAGCAATCAGCCCCAGCATTTT.

This clonotype appeared a few times. The chain has TRBV7-9 and TRBJ2-2; 11 nucleotides agree with TRBD1. The CDR3 runs to 15 residues. Germline V gene data show CDR1 as SEHNR and CDR2 as FQNEAQ (reference sequence). The junction had 1 base not matched to a gene; V was cut back by 4 bases and J by 3 bases. In nucleotides, the CDR3 is TGTGCCAGCAGCTGGACAGGGGGCGACACCGGGGAGCTGTTTTTT. Encoded protein: CASSWTGGDTGELFF.

This chain joins TRBV5-4 and TRBJ2-7; TRBD2 is a possible D gene (5 bases). Germline assignment: CDR1 SGHNT and CDR2 YYREEE (reference sequence). The CDR3 sequence is 14 residues long. Trimming removed 3 bases from V and 1 base from J, with 11 bases in between. CDR3 amino acids: CASSSAGQSYEQYV. CDR3 nucleotide sequence: TGTGCCAGCAGCTCCGCGGGCCAATCCTACGAGCAGTACGTC.

The V gene is TRBV9, the J gene TRBJ2-2; D may be TRBD1 (6 bases). The CDR3 has 17 amino acids. V gave up 0 bases and J gave up 5 bases, with 17 bases separating them. The germline gives CDR1 SGDLS, CDR2 YYNGEE. CDR3 DNA sequence: TGTGCCAGCAGCGTAGAGTCTGGCTGGGGGCGAACCGGGGAGCTGTTTTTT. It yields the protein CASSVESGWGRTGELFF.

This clonotype appeared a few times. The CDR3 nucleotides read TGTGCCAGCAGTTACTCTGAAGTTTCCTACGAGCAGTACGTC. Translating gives CASSYSEVSYEQYV. The V and J genes are TRBV6-5 and TRBJ2-7; D unresolved. The CDR3 is 14 amino acids. Trimming stripped 0 bases from V and 1 base from J, with 7 bases between. Germline V CDR1 and CDR2: MNHEY, SVGAGI.

The chain combines TRBV7-2 with TRBJ2-1, with TRBD2 matching over 13 bases. The V gene's germline CDR1 is SGHTA and CDR2 FQGNSA. The CDR3 extends over 15 amino acids. V gave up 3 bases and J gave up 10 bases; unmatched junction bases: 6. CDR3: CASSLMTSGGREQFF. The CDR3 nucleotides read TGTGCCAGCAGCTTGATGACTAGCGGGGGGAGGGAGCAGTTCTTC.

This clonotype was seen many times. The chain is built from TRBV20-1 and TRBJ2-5; 8 bases align to TRBD1. The germline V gene has CDR1 DFQATT and CDR2 SNEGSKA (reference sequence). Unmatched junction bases numbered 13, after V lost 5 bases and J lost 5 bases. The CDR3 contains 15 residues. The CDR3 region is CSALPGGQGGETQYF. CDR3 coding DNA: TGCAGTGCTCTCCCCGGCGGACAGGGTGGGGAGACCCAGTACTTC.

A few counts support this clonotype. The chain carries TRBV28 and TRBJ1-2; perhaps TRBD1 as D (5 bases). Trimming removed 3 bases from V and 6 bases from J, with 14 bases in between. Per the germline V gene, CDR1 is MDHEN and CDR2 is SYDVKM. The CDR3 has 14 amino acids. DNA of the CDR3: TGTGCCAGCAGTTTGACGGGAAGGGGAGATGGCTACACCTTC. Translating gives CASSLTGRGDGYTF.

This chain joins TRBV5-1 and TRBJ2-2; D is perhaps TRBD1 (5 bases). V was clipped by 6 bases and J by 4 bases, with 16 bases between them. Germline CDR1 is SGHRS and CDR2 is YFSETQ. This CDR3 spans 15 amino acids. The CDR3 bases are TGCGCCAGCACCCTACATCAGGGCGGCACCGGGGAGCTGTTTTTT. Amino acid sequence: CASTLHQGGTGELFF.

V and J are TRBV5-1 and TRBJ1-4; D not resolved. CDR1 SGHRS and CDR2 YFSETQ come from the germline V gene. CDR3 length equals 13 residues. V lost 2 bases and J 8 bases, leaving 10 bases between the germline ends. In DNA form, the CDR3 reads TGCGCCAGCAGCTTTGACCTGGGGGAAAAACTGTTTTTT. Translated, it gives CASSFDLGEKLFF.

The rearrangement links TRBV9 to TRBJ2-3; 10 bases agree with TRBD1. The CDR3 runs 14 residues. CDR1 and CDR2 (germline): SGDLS, YYNGEE. The junction had 3 bases not matched to a gene; V was cut back by 3 bases and J by 5 bases. This CDR3 is CASSGQGAEDTQYF. The CDR3 nucleotides are TGTGCCAGCAGCGGACAGGGGGCTGAAGATACGCAGTATTTT. The full variable domain, completed using reference TRBV9 and TRBJ2-3, is DSGVTQTPKHLITATGQRVTLRCSPRSGDLSVYWYQQSLDQGLQFLIQYYNGEERAKGNILERFSAQQFPDLHSELNLSSLELGDSALYFCASSGQGAEDTQYFGPGTRLTVL.

This clonotype was observed a few times. The V gene is TRBV15, the J gene TRBJ2-6; D gene ambiguous. The germline V gene encodes CDR1 LNHNV and CDR2 YYDKDF (reference sequence). The CDR3 is made up of 15 amino acids. V was trimmed by 3 bases and J by 2 bases, leaving 8 bases between them. The CDR3, as DNA: TGTGCCACCAGCAGTACAGAGGCTGGGGCCAACGTCCTGACTTTC. It yields the protein CATSSTEAGANVLTF.

This clonotype has at least ten counts. The rearrangement links TRBV4-3 to TRBJ1-5; D is possibly TRBD1 (6 bases). The CDR3 loop spans 16 amino acids. The germline V and J ends were trimmed by 1 base and 7 bases, with 17 bases remaining between them. Germline CDR1 is LGHNA and CDR2 is YSLEER. CDR3 in DNA: TGCGCCAGCAGCCAAGCACAGGGCGGACTCGGCCAGCCCCAGCATTTT. As protein: CASSQAQGGLGQPQHF.

There are a few counts of this clonotype. The rearrangement joins TRBV7-2 to TRBJ1-3; the D gene is possibly TRBD1 (5 bases). There are 15 residues in the CDR3. The germline gives CDR1 SGHTA, CDR2 FQGNSA. V was trimmed by 2 bases and J by 0 bases, leaving 8 bases between them. CDR3 nucleotides: TGTGCCAGCAGCTTAAACAGGCCCTCTGGAAACACCATATATTTT. Its protein is CASSLNRPSGNTIYF.

Ten or more counts support this clonotype. CDR3 region: CASSPTWTVSTDTQYF. The CDR3 DNA is TGTGCCAGCAGCCCTACCTGGACGGTGAGCACAGATACGCAGTATTTT. The chain is built from TRBV3-1 and TRBJ2-3; D gene uncertain. Germline CDR1 and CDR2: LGHDT and YNNKEL (reference sequence). V shed 4 bases and J shed 0 bases, with 14 bases lying between them. The CDR3 totals 16 residues.

This clonotype was counted a few times. The chain combines TRBV4-2 with TRBJ2-3; 11 nucleotides match TRBD1. V dropped 4 bases and J dropped 4; count of bases not matched to a gene: 10. CDR1 and CDR2 from the germline V gene are LGHNA and YNFKEQ. This CDR3 has 17 amino acids. CDR3 protein: CASSPAEDRGRSDTQYF. CDR3 DNA: TGTGCCAGCAGCCCTGCCGAGGACAGGGGGCGATCAGATACGCAGTATTTT.